This is a list of T cell receptor beta chains from one sample in a study of CD8+CD57+ T cells in acquired aplastic anemia. TCRdb re-called the reads through MiXCR, storing one row per CDR3 protein. Among around 180,000 distinct CDR3 sequences, around 66% were seen once, and the ten largest hold about 45%. Material for sequencing was sorted CD4+, CD8+, or CD8+CD57+ T cells (not recorded which) from PBMCs. Receptor source: a human donor with severe aplastic anemia or a healthy control (not recorded which). CDR3s include the opening cysteine and the closing phenylalanine or tryptophan. Fields, in order: V gene, clone size, D gene, J gene, CDR3 protein, CDR3 DNA. A D gene is named only where the DNA matches it firmly. Not all rows give a size; the values are once, few, many and, for expanded clones, a class.

V: TRBV7-6
size: .
D: TRBD2
J: TRBJ2-1
CDR3: CASSLVSSGSTSSYNEQFF
DNA: TGTGCCAGCAGCTTAGTATCTAGCGGGAGCACCAGCTCCTACAATGAGCAGTTCTTC

V: TRBV9
size: .
D: .
J: TRBJ1-2
CDR3: CASSLGAVYGYTF
DNA: TGTGCCAGCAGCTTAGGGGCAGTCTATGGCTACACCTTC

V: TRBV7-8
size: .
D: .
J: TRBJ2-1
CDR3: CASSLPGLLRNEQFF
DNA: TGTGCCAGCAGCTTACCCGGACTTCTGAGGAATGAGCAGTTCTTC

V: TRBV7-3
size: .
D: .
J: TRBJ1-6
CDR3: CASSTTGNNSPLHF
DNA: TGTGCCAGCAGCACTACAGGGAATAATTCACCCCTCCACTTT

V: TRBV7-8
size: .
D: TRBD2
J: TRBJ2-7
CDR3: CASSPGGVEQYF
DNA: TGTGCCAGCAGCCCGGGGGGTGTCGAGCAGTACTTC

V: TRBV29-1
size: many
D: TRBD1
J: TRBJ2-3
CDR3: CSGRTGGTDTQYF
DNA: TGCAGCGGGAGGACAGGCGGCACAGATACGCAGTATTTT

V: TRBV20-1
size: few
D: TRBD2
J: TRBJ2-1
CDR3: CSAGLAGTYNEQFF
DNA: TGCAGTGCCGGACTAGCGGGAACCTACAATGAGCAGTTCTTC

V: TRBV2
size: .
D: TRBD1
J: TRBJ2-7
CDR3: CASSMDRDGSYEQYF
DNA: TGTGCCAGCAGTATGGACAGGGATGGCTCCTACGAGCAGTACTTC

V: TRBV19
size: .
D: .
J: TRBJ2-7
CDR3: CASMDQGDYEQYF
DNA: TGTGCCAGTATGGACCAGGGCGACTACGAGCAGTACTTC

V: TRBV25-1
size: .
D: .
J: TRBJ2-1
CDR3: CASNDPVNEQFF
DNA: TGTGCCAGCAATGACCCCGTGAATGAGCAGTTCTTC

V: TRBV20-1
size: .
D: TRBD1
J: TRBJ1-2
CDR3: CSVFRTGSNGYTF
DNA: TGCAGTGTTTTTAGGACAGGTTCCAATGGCTACACCTTC

V: TRBV7-9
size: .
D: .
J: TRBJ2-5
CDR3: CASSPGWGPQETQYF
DNA: TGTGCCAGCAGCCCAGGTTGGGGGCCCCAAGAGACCCAGTACTTC

V: TRBV5-8
size: .
D: TRBD1
J: TRBJ1-6
CDR3: CASIPLSGTGASPLHF
DNA: TGTGCCAGCATCCCTCTTTCCGGGACAGGGGCATCACCCCTCCACTTT

V: TRBV19
size: .
D: .
J: TRBJ1-5
CDR3: CASSIPGVGQPQHF
DNA: TGTGCCAGTAGTATACCAGGGGTAGGTCAGCCCCAGCATTTT

V: TRBV5-6
size: many
D: .
J: TRBJ2-1
CDR3: CASSLSLGDNEQFF
DNA: TGTGCCAGCAGCTTAAGTCTCGGAGACAATGAGCAGTTCTTC

V: TRBV11-2
size: many
D: TRBD2
J: TRBJ2-7
CDR3: CASSQTSGGNYEQYF
DNA: TGTGCCAGCAGCCAAACTAGCGGGGGCAACTACGAGCAGTACTTC

V: TRBV5-8
size: .
D: .
J: TRBJ2-7
CDR3: CASRGEWGPSYEQYF
DNA: TGTGCCAGCAGGGGGGAGTGGGGGCCCTCCTACGAGCAGTACTTC

V: TRBV19
size: few
D: .
J: TRBJ2-7
CDR3: CASSMGRTSYEQYF
DNA: TGTGCCAGTAGTATGGGACGGACGTCCTACGAGCAGTACTTC

V: TRBV7-9
size: .
D: TRBD1
J: TRBJ2-7
CDR3: CASSPRADRGTHEQYF
DNA: TGTGCCAGCAGCCCACGCGCGGACAGGGGTACCCACGAGCAGTACTTC

V: TRBV2
size: .
D: .
J: TRBJ1-2
CDR3: CASSETRVGAGDRGYTF
DNA: TGTGCCAGCAGTGAAACACGGGTTGGGGCAGGGGATCGCGGCTACACCTTC

V: TRBV19
size: .
D: .
J: TRBJ1-2
CDR3: CASTRGPYGYTF
DNA: TGTGCCAGTACCCGAGGGCCCTATGGCTACACCTTC

V: TRBV24-1
size: .
D: .
J: TRBJ2-2
CDR3: CATSYPAGGLFF
DNA: TGTGCCACCAGTTACCCCGCCGGGGGGCTGTTTTTT

V: TRBV29-1
size: .
D: TRBD1
J: TRBJ2-7
CDR3: CSARPDRNPTEQYF
DNA: TGCAGCGCTCGACCGGACAGGAACCCTACGGAGCAGTACTTC

V: TRBV24-1
size: .
D: .
J: TRBJ2-1
CDR3: CATSPTQGQYNEQFF
DNA: TGTGCCACCAGCCCAACTCAGGGGCAGTACAATGAGCAGTTCTTC

V: TRBV10-3
size: .
D: .
J: TRBJ1-1
CDR3: CAISEAGALTEAFF
DNA: TGTGCCATCAGTGAGGCAGGGGCCCTCACTGAAGCTTTCTTT

V: TRBV9
size: .
D: .
J: TRBJ1-6
CDR3: CASSVSRTYSPLHF
DNA: TGTGCCAGCAGCGTATCCAGAACCTATTCACCCCTCCACTTT

V: TRBV5-8
size: many
D: TRBD1
J: TRBJ2-7
CDR3: CASSSGTGSYEQYF
DNA: TGTGCCAGCAGCTCCGGGACAGGGTCCTACGAGCAGTACTTC

V: TRBV24-1
size: .
D: .
J: TRBJ1-3
CDR3: CATSDPGDGNTIYF
DNA: TGTGCCACCAGTGATCCAGGGGATGGAAACACCATATATTTT

V: TRBV7-9
size: .
D: .
J: TRBJ2-7
CDR3: CASSDVGVLIRGYEQYF
DNA: TGTGCCAGCAGCGATGTAGGGGTACTGATTCGGGGCTACGAGCAGTACTTC

V: TRBV6-2/TRBV6-3
size: few
D: .
J: TRBJ1-5
CDR3: CASSYPLNRPQHF
DNA: TGTGCCAGCAGTTACCCTCTAAATCGGCCCCAGCATTTT

V: TRBV5-1
size: .
D: .
J: TRBJ2-7
CDR3: CASSFSGTYEQYF
DNA: TGCGCCAGCAGCTTTAGCGGAACCTACGAGCAGTACTTC

V: TRBV7-9
size: .
D: .
J: TRBJ2-7
CDR3: CASRNDRRGPLYEQYF
DNA: TGTGCCAGCAGAAACGACCGGCGGGGGCCCCTTTACGAGCAGTACTTC

V: TRBV9
size: .
D: TRBD2
J: TRBJ2-3
CDR3: CASSVGLADFPDTQYF
DNA: TGTGCCAGCAGCGTAGGACTAGCGGATTTTCCAGATACGCAGTATTTT

V: TRBV9
size: .
D: TRBD2
J: TRBJ2-5
CDR3: CASSQTGWGGEETQYF
DNA: TGTGCCAGCAGCCAAACCGGGTGGGGGGGTGAAGAGACCCAGTACTTC

V: TRBV24-1
size: .
D: .
J: TRBJ2-1
CDR3: CATSDFPGNNEQFF
DNA: TGTGCCACCAGTGATTTCCCAGGGAACAATGAGCAGTTCTTC

V: TRBV7-9
size: .
D: .
J: TRBJ2-2
CDR3: CASSLEGRLTGELFF
DNA: TGTGCCAGCAGCTTAGAAGGCAGACTCACCGGGGAGCTGTTTTTT

V: TRBV19
size: .
D: TRBD1
J: TRBJ1-2
CDR3: CASSRQGDYGYTF
DNA: TGTGCCAGTAGTCGCCAGGGGGACTATGGCTACACCTTC

V: TRBV12-3/TRBV12-4
size: .
D: .
J: TRBJ1-6
CDR3: CASRVRAGNSPLHF
DNA: TGTGCCAGCAGGGTGAGGGCCGGTAATTCACCCCTCCACTTT